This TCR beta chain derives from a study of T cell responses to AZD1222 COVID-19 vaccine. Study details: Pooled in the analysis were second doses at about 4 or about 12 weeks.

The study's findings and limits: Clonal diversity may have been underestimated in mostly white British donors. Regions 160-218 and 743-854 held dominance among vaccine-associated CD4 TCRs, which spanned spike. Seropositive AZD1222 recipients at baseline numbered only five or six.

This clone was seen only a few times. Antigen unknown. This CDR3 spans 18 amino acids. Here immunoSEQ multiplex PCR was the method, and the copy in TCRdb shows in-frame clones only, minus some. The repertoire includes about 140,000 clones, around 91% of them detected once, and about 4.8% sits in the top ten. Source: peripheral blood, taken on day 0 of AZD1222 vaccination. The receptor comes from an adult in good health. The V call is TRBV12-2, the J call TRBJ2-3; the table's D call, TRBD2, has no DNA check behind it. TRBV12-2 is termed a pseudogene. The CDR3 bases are TGTGCAAGTCGCTTCGCCCTTATAGTCCGGGGGGGCACAGATACGCAGTATTTT. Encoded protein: CASRFALIVRGGTDTQYF.